This record looks at one T cell receptor (beta chain) sequence and its context. The sample is drawn from a study of shared clonotypes between healthy human individuals. From germline, CDR1 is LNHDA and CDR2 SQIVND (reference sequence). V lost 2 bases, J lost 4 bases, and 9 bases lay in between. This CDR3 contains 14 residues. Method: immunoSEQ multiplex PCR; TCRdb's copy keeps in-frame clones and lacks some. The sample carries around 1 million clones, less than 85% recorded once. The rearrangement uses TRBV19 and TRBJ1-3, with no clear D. This clonotype was obtained from a man in his late teens or twenties in good health. Sequencing was done on a sample of memory CD4+ T cells sorted from blood. Subset defined: CD45RA-negative fraction. The DNA for the CDR3 is TGTGCCAGTAGTATACAGGAGGACGGAAACACCATATATTTT. Amino acids: CASSIQEDGNTIYF.